The clone carrying this TCR beta chain is medium-sized by frequency. The antigen is not known. The sample originates from a study of cytomegalovirus exposure and HLA in healthy donors. Study as a whole: Unique TCRs numbering roughly 85 million, obtained from HLA-typed donors, made up an early data release.

General study findings and limits: CMV antigen specificity was confirmed in vitro for a few CMV-associated chains. In a later analysis, an Asian-associated ancestry cluster reportedly showed fewer N-insertions than the roughly 690-donor mean.

In the PCR, 60 Vbeta and 13 Jbeta primers were used. Sequencing was performed with immunoSEQ multiplex PCR; in TCRdb, only in-frame clones are kept and a portion is missing. The table lists under 70,000 clones. The sample taken for sequencing was PBMCs. The clonotype originates from a woman aged 18-29 years in good health and CMV-seronegative.

Written as DNA, the CDR3 is TGTGCCAGCAGTACCGGGACAGGGGAGGTAGATACGCAGTATTTT. Translation gives CASSTGTGEVDTQYF. This chain connects TRBV6-1 to TRBJ2-3, with 10 bases fitting TRBD1. J was trimmed by 5 bases and V by 5 bases; bases with no gene match: 7. The CDR3 is 15 residues long. CDR1 and CDR2 from the germline V gene are MNHNS and SASEGT.